This T cell receptor (beta chain) was sequenced in a study of CD8+ T cells in alopecia areata. The germline V gene has CDR1 SGDLS and CDR2 YYNGEE. The CDR3 spans 15 residues. Trimming shortened V by 5 bases and J by 1 base, and 15 bases separated the two germline ends. Investigators isolated RNA and reverse transcribed it into cDNA to act as the sequencing template. The protocol was immunoSEQ multiplex PCR, while the TCRdb copy is restricted to in-frame clones and leaves out a portion. The sample carries just over 150,000 clones, 45% to 55% recorded once. The rearrangement joins TRBV9 to TRBJ1-1, with D tentatively TRBD1 (6 bases). The receptor was derived from a human donor with alopecia areata. Here the sequenced sample was CD8+ T cells sorted from blood, taken at week 0. The DNA for the CDR3 is TGTGCCAGCAGTCCCACGGGGGGGCAGAACACTGAAGCTTTCTTT. Amino acids: CASSPTGGQNTEAFF.